Presented here are 2 T cell receptor beta chains from one specimen sequenced in a study of vaccination and CD4 T cells after COVID-19. Antigen specificity for these receptors is unknown. CD4+ T cells that had been cultured provided DNA sequenced with the Oncomine TCR Beta short-read assay. MiXCR was run by TCRdb on the PCR reads, yielding one entry per CDR3 protein. The data contain some 13,000 distinct CDR3 sequences, roughly 56% of them singletons. Indicated treatment: roughly 10-day PBMC culture with coronavirus spike peptide pools or control peptides (ViraFEST assay). Sequencing was performed on CD4+ T cells from blood, cultured in vitro. The receptors originated from a human donor who had recovered from COVID-19.

The gene calls are TRBV12-3 or TRBV12-4 and TRBJ1-4; 9 bases map to TRBD1. The CDR3 length is 15 residues. The junction had 9 bases not matched to a gene; V was cut back by 6 bases and J by 7 bases. Here the CDR3 DNA reads TGTGCCAGCAGGGGGGACAGGGACTACGGTGAAAAACTGTTTTTT. It codes for CASRGDRDYGEKLFF.

The chain carries TRBV19 and TRBJ2-2; the D gene is possibly TRBD2 (6 bases). Germline CDR1 is LNHDA and CDR2 is SQIVND (reference sequence). CDR3 length equals 21 residues. Trimming pared 0 bases from V and 2 bases from J, leaving 25 bases between. The chain's CDR3 is CASSIDALPNSGGLNTGELFF. CDR3 coding DNA: TGTGCCAGTAGTATAGATGCCCTCCCAAATAGCGGAGGATTAAACACCGGGGAGCTGTTTTTT.